These 28 T cell receptor beta chains originate from one sample sequenced in a study of somatic mutations in cytotoxic T cells in rheumatoid arthritis. Clones were read by immunoSEQ multiplex PCR, and TCRdb kept only the in-frame ones, dropping some. The sample comprises roughly 14,000 clones, over 70% of which are singletons, and 15% to 20% rests with the top ten. Material for sequencing was CD8+ T cells sorted from blood. The receptor source for this set is an adult with rheumatoid arthritis.

A single count supports this clone. The DNA is left out, because the CDR3 cannot be placed on it with certainty; the CDR3 is given as TCRdb lists it. The V call is TRBV12-2, the J call TRBJ1-1; the table's D call TRBD1 went unverified against the DNA. TRBV12-2 has pseudogene status. From its first to its last residue, the CDR3 has 17 amino acids. The chain's CDR3 is CASLVGQGALLNTEAFF.

The chain links TRBV7-3 to TRBJ2-1; D gene unclear. Between the trimmed V and J ends, which lost 5 bases and 0 bases, there was a span of 11 bases. Germline CDR1 SGHTA, CDR2 FQGTGA. This CDR3 has 15 residues. The CDR3: CASSPSLTSYNEQFF. The DNA of the CDR3 is TGTGCCAGCAGCCCCAGCCTTACCTCCTACAATGAGCAGTTCTTC.

This clone was counted between two and nine times. The chain combines TRBV21-1 with TRBJ1-2; TRBD1 reflects the table's D call only, with no check against the DNA. TRBV21-1 is annotated as a pseudogene. This CDR3 region has 15 residues. The chain's CDR3 is CASSTRQGALYGYTF. The CDR3 nucleotides are TGTGCCAGCAGCACACGACAGGGCGCCCTCTATGGCTACACCTTC.

To note about this clone: A junction end diverges from the germline sequence, so it may reflect a read error. Other DNA sequences in the same sample also yield this CDR3. The rearrangement uses TRBV4-1 and TRBJ1-4, with TRBD1 matching over 10 bases. Germline loops: CDR1 MGHRA, CDR2 YSYEKL. The CDR3 loop spans 17 amino acids. The CDR3 nucleotides are TGCGCCAGCAGCCAGCACCCGGGACAGGGGAGGGGTGAAAAGCTGTTTTTT. It specifies CASSQHPGQGRGEKLFF.

This clone was seen once. This sequence joins TRBV27 and TRBJ1-2; D is perhaps TRBD1 (6 bases). V was pared by 2 bases and J by 7 bases, with 8 bases between. Germline lookup yields CDR1 MNHEY and CDR2 SMNVEV (reference sequence). This CDR3 region has 12 residues. In nucleotides, the CDR3 is TGTGCCAGCAGTTTAGGGGGGGCTGGCTACACCTTC. Amino acid sequence: CASSLGGAGYTF.

The chain is built from TRBV4-1 and TRBJ1-2, with 8 bases matching TRBD1. V trimming: 1 base; J trimming: 4 bases; junction bases outside the gene matches: 17. Germline V gives CDR1 MGHRA, CDR2 YSYEKL. This CDR3 region has 19 residues. CDR3 DNA: TGCGCCAGCAGCCAAGGTGGGACAGGAGATGGGAAATGGGGCTATGGCTACACCTTC. It translates to CASSQGGTGDGKWGYGYTF.

The chain carries TRBV7-9 and TRBJ2-5; 9 bases map to TRBD1. The CDR3 contains 15 residues. Germline loops: CDR1 SEHNR, CDR2 FQNEAQ (reference sequence). V shed 5 bases, J shed 5 bases, and the junction held 9 bases outside the gene matches. The CDR3 sequence: CASSPGTGYFETQYF. In DNA, the CDR3 is TGTGCCAGCAGCCCCGGGACAGGGTATTTCGAGACCCAGTACTTC.

J is TRBJ1-1 and V is TRBV5-5; TRBD1 matches 8 bases. The V gene end was trimmed by 4 bases and the J gene end by 3 bases; junction bases not matched to a gene: 8. The CDR3 has 15 residues. Germline lookup yields CDR1 SGHKS and CDR2 YYEKEE (reference sequence). CDR3 sequence (DNA): TGTGCCAGCAGCGCCTCAGGGGGCTTGTACACTGAAGCTTTCTTT. Translating gives CASSASGGLYTEAFF.

V is TRBV2 and J is TRBJ1-1; D is possibly TRBD1 (6 bases). Deletions cut 4 bases from V and 6 bases from J, with 15 bases between. This CDR3 has 14 residues. Per the germline V gene, CDR1 is SNHLY and CDR2 is FYNNEI. The CDR3 DNA reads as TGTGCCAGCAGTGGACACGACAGGTTGGCTGAAGCTTTCTTT. Protein product: CASSGHDRLAEAFF. The full variable domain, its missing parts supplied by reference TRBV2 and TRBJ1-1, is EPEVTQTPSHQVTQMGQEVILRCVPISNHLYFYWYRQILGQKVEFLVSFYNNEISEKSEIFDDQFSVERPDGSNFTLKIRSTKLEDSAMYFCASSGHDRLAEAFFGQGTRLTVV.

The chain employs TRBV5-1 and TRBJ2-3; unclear D gene. The CDR3 runs to 14 residues. Trimming removed 0 bases at V and 2 bases at J, with 7 bases between. CDR1 and CDR2 from the germline V gene are SGHRS and YFSETQ. The CDR3 loop reads CASSLAFITDTQYF. CDR3 DNA: TGCGCCAGCAGCTTGGCCTTTATCACAGATACGCAGTATTTT. The full variable domain, with the rest looked up from reference TRBV5-1 and TRBJ2-3, is KAGVTQTPRYLIKTRGQQVTLSCSPISGHRSVSWYQQTPGQGLQFLFEYFSETQRNKGNFPGRFSGRQFSNSRSEMNVSTLELGDSALYLCASSLAFITDTQYFGPGTRLTVL.

V gene TRBV27 combines with J gene TRBJ2-5, with 8 bases identical to TRBD2. Germline V gene data show CDR1 as MNHEY and CDR2 as SMNVEV (reference sequence). The CDR3 has 17 residues. The trim removed 3 bases at V and 2 bases at J, leaving 11 bases unmatched. The CDR3 DNA reads as TGTGCCAGCAGTTTGTATTCGGGGCGGGGGGAGCAAGAGACCCAGTACTTC. Its protein is CASSLYSGRGEQETQYF.

The J gene is TRBJ1-4, the V gene TRBV2; unclear D gene. The germline V gene has CDR1 SNHLY and CDR2 FYNNEI. The length of the CDR3 is 13 residues. V dropped 7 bases and J dropped 8 bases, with 14 bases sitting between them. The CDR3 sequence: CASTGPPDEKLFF. The CDR3 region has the DNA TGTGCCAGCACCGGCCCTCCCGACGAAAAACTGTTTTTT.

The V and J genes are TRBV2 and TRBJ2-7; no definite D call. The length of the CDR3 is 11 residues. Germline values: CDR1 SNHLY, CDR2 FYNNEI. Trimming removed 8 bases at V and 2 bases at J, with 7 bases between. The CDR3 DNA reads TGTGCCAGCGGCACGGCCTACGAGCAGTACGTC. Translation gives CASGTAYEQYV.

The chain combines TRBV13 with TRBJ1-2; 8 bases line up with TRBD1. The CDR3 has 14 residues. Losses at the gene ends were 0 bases for V and 3 bases for J; bases not matched to a gene: 0. Germline values: CDR1 PRHDT, CDR2 FYEKMQ (reference sequence). The CDR3 DNA is TGTGCCAGCAGCTTAGGGACAGGGGACTATGGCTACACCTTC. Its protein is CASSLGTGDYGYTF.

The chain employs TRBV19 and TRBJ2-6; no definite D call. Per germline, CDR1 LNHDA and CDR2 SQIVND (reference sequence). Trimming cost V 1 base and J 12 bases, with 10 bases left between them. This CDR3 has 13 amino acids. The CDR3 protein is CASSIGNRGVLTF. The CDR3 DNA reads as TGTGCCAGTAGTATAGGCAATCGAGGCGTCCTGACTTTC.

The chain links TRBV2 to TRBJ2-1; TRBD1 is a possible D gene (7 bases). The CDR3 consists of 17 residues. Trimming shortened V by 5 bases and J by 7 bases, and 24 bases separated the two germline ends. Germline-derived CDR1 and CDR2 are SNHLY and FYNNEI. The CDR3 sequence: CASSSPQGGAESNEQFF. The CDR3 DNA sequence: TGTGCCAGCAGTTCACCGCAGGGGGGCGCCGAGAGTAATGAGCAGTTCTTC.

The J gene is TRBJ2-3, the V gene TRBV7-9, with 7 bases that match TRBD1. Germline trimming cut 2 bases from V and 6 bases from J; bases unmatched to any gene: 8. Germline V gene sequence: CDR1 SEHNR, CDR2 FQNEAQ (reference sequence). The CDR3 runs 15 residues. The CDR3 region has the DNA TGTGCCAGCAGCTTAAGGACAGGTTCCTCGGATACGCAGTATTTT. Translating gives CASSLRTGSSDTQYF.

The chain joins TRBV2 to TRBJ1-1; 10 nucleotides line up with TRBD1. CDR1 is SNHLY and CDR2 is FYNNEI in the germline V gene. CDR3 length: 17 residues. V dropped 3 bases and J dropped 0; count of bases not matched to a gene: 7. The CDR3 region has the DNA TGTGCCAGCAGTGACCGGGACAGGGGATACATGAACACTGAAGCTTTCTTT. This translates into CASSDRDRGYMNTEAFF.

The V and J genes are TRBV10-3 and TRBJ2-7, with TRBD2 matching 8 bases. The ends lost 1 base at V and 6 bases at J; junction bases unmatched: 14. Germline CDR1 and CDR2: ENHRY and SYGVKD. The CDR3 spans 17 residues. CDR3: CAISELSGTRRRGEQYF. CDR3 nucleotide sequence: TGTGCCATCAGTGAGTTATCCGGGACTAGAAGACGGGGCGAGCAGTACTTC.

This clone was detected once. V gene TRBV5-1 combines with J gene TRBJ2-2, with TRBD1 matching 9 bases. V gave up 4 bases and J gave up 7 bases; unmatched junction bases: 11. The germline V gene has CDR1 SGHRS and CDR2 YFSETQ. CDR3 length: 16 residues. CDR3 coding DNA: TGCGCCAGCAGCGGAGGACAGGGGACTCAAATCGGGGAGCTGTTTTTT. It is translated as CASSGGQGTQIGELFF.

The chain employs TRBV29-1 and TRBJ1-1; D possibly corresponds to TRBD1 (5 bases). This CDR3 region has 11 residues. The germline CDR1 and CDR2 sequences are SQVTM and ANQGSEA. V lost 4 bases, J lost 7 bases, and 10 bases lay in between. CDR3 sequence (DNA): TGCAGCGTTGTAAAGGGGAGTGAAGCTTTCTTT. Translation: CSVVKGSEAFF.

The rearrangement joins TRBV5-4 to TRBJ2-1; no clear D gene. This CDR3 region has 14 residues. The germline V gene encodes CDR1 SGHNT and CDR2 YYREEE (reference sequence). V was shortened by 0 bases and J by 0 bases, with 4 bases between the two germline ends. This CDR3 reads CASSLGSSYNEQFF. The DNA for the CDR3 is TGTGCCAGCAGCTTGGGCAGCTCCTACAATGAGCAGTTCTTC.

The gene calls are TRBV10-2 and TRBJ2-7; TRBD1 might be the D (6 bases). Looked up from germline, CDR1 is WSHSY and CDR2 is SAAADI. Trimming removed 6 bases from V and 0 bases from J, with 9 bases in between. The CDR3 is 13 amino acids. The CDR3 region is CASRGTPSYEQYF. CDR3 coding DNA: TGCGCCAGCAGGGGGACACCCTCCTACGAGCAGTACTTC.

V gene TRBV4-1 combines with J gene TRBJ1-4, with D perhaps TRBD1 (6 bases). Germline CDR1 is MGHRA and CDR2 is YSYEKL. CDR3 length: 13 residues. The V end lost 4 bases, the J end lost 8 bases, and 11 bases lay between the germline ends. CDR3 region: CASSLRGGEKLFF. The CDR3 nucleotides are TGCGCCAGCAGCCTAAGGGGGGGGGAAAAACTGTTTTTT.

The V call is TRBV9, the J call TRBJ2-7, with 7 bases matching TRBD1. The V gene end was trimmed by 5 bases and the J gene end by 9 bases; junction bases not matched to a gene: 17. Germline CDR1 is SGDLS and CDR2 is YYNGEE. The CDR3 is made up of 15 amino acids. The CDR3 sequence: CASRSVRDRSLGQYV. The CDR3 DNA reads TGTGCCAGCAGGAGTGTCCGGGACAGATCGTTAGGGCAGTACGTC.

The CDR3 protein is CASSEKLGHPLHF. CDR3 sequence (DNA): TGCGCCAGCAGTGAGAAACTGGGCCACCCCCTCCACTTT. V is TRBV10-1 and J is TRBJ1-6; D gene unclear. The CDR3 sequence is 13 residues long. V lost 2 bases, J lost 13 bases, and 12 bases lay in between. Germline V gives CDR1 WNHNN, CDR2 SYGVQD (reference sequence).

The rearrangement uses TRBV7-9 and TRBJ2-7; D ambiguous. V was pared by 1 base and J by 5 bases, with 15 bases between. Per the germline V gene, CDR1 is SEHNR and CDR2 is FQNEAQ (reference sequence). This CDR3 has 15 residues. CDR3: CASSLGGNIINEQYF. CDR3 nucleotides: TGTGCCAGCAGCTTAGGAGGAAATATTATCAACGAGCAGTACTTC.

V gene TRBV5-5 combines with J gene TRBJ1-6; TRBD1 matches 10 bases. The CDR3 consists of 15 residues. Trimming removed 3 bases from V and 10 bases from J; junction bases left unmatched: 7. Germline CDR1 is SGHKS and CDR2 is YYEKEE (reference sequence). DNA for the CDR3: TGTGCCAGCAGCTCCCGGGACAGGGGCGAGTCACCCCTCCACTTT. Its translation is CASSSRDRGESPLHF.